A selection of T cell receptor beta chains follows, all from one sample in a study of blood T cell repertoires in COVID-19. The repertoire was sequenced with immunoSEQ multiplex PCR; TCRdb's copy has only in-frame clones and lacks some. The sample has approximately 20,000 clones; about 88% are singletons. Sequenced: peripheral blood. The receptors here all came from a human donor in a cohort sampled during active COVID-19. Both conserved end residues are part of each CDR3. The D gene is left open where the match is weak. Not every row has a clone size; where given, it reads once, few, many or a size class.

V	size	J	D	CDR3	DNA
TRBV4-1	once	TRBJ2-1	TRBD2	CATCILAGAYNEQFF	TGCGCCACATGTATATTAGCGGGGGCCTACAATGAGCAGTTCTTC
TRBV18	.	TRBJ1-5	TRBD1	CASSLTGTGVGSNQPQHF	TGTGCCAGCTCTCTAACCGGGACAGGGGTCGGGAGCAATCAGCCCCAGCATTTT
TRBV14	.	TRBJ1-6	.	CASSQDPYRVGSPLHF	TGTGCCAGCAGCCAAGACCCATACAGGGTAGGATCACCCCTCCACTTT
TRBV5-1	.	TRBJ2-1	.	CASSFGRYDNEQFF	TGCGCCAGCAGCTTCGGTCGATATGACAATGAGCAGTTCTTC
TRBV6-5	.	TRBJ1-2	TRBD1	CASSRGQGWGYTF	TGTGCCAGCAGCAGGGGACAGGGCTGGGGCTACACCTTC
TRBV6-6	.	TRBJ2-1	TRBD2	CASSDPGLAINEQFF	TGTGCCAGCAGTGACCCGGGACTAGCGATCAATGAGCAGTTCTTC
TRBV30	.	TRBJ2-5	TRBD2	CAWSKTSVQETQYF	TGTGCCTGGAGTAAGACTAGCGTGCAGGAGACCCAGTACTTC
TRBV5-1	.	TRBJ2-3	TRBD2	CASSLGRGGSTDTQYF	TGCGCCAGCAGCTTAGGCCGGGGGGGAAGCACAGATACGCAGTATTTT
TRBV4-2	.	TRBJ2-5	TRBD1	CASSQVGTAEETQYF	TGTGCCAGCAGCCAAGTGGGGACAGCCGAAGAGACCCAGTACTTC
TRBV5-4	.	TRBJ2-2	TRBD2	CASSLGTSGGGELFF	TGTGCCAGCAGCTTGGGGACTAGCGGGGGCGGGGAGCTGTTTTTT
TRBV5-1	few	TRBJ1-2	TRBD1	CASSVIGQGNYGYTF	TGCGCCAGCAGCGTTATAGGACAGGGTAACTATGGCTACACCTTC
TRBV18	few	TRBJ2-7	TRBD2	CASSPIAGTSYEQYF	TGTGCCAGCTCACCTATAGCGGGGACCTCCTACGAGCAGTACTTC
TRBV6-5	.	TRBJ2-5	TRBD1	CASDRVQETQYF	TGTGCCAGTGACAGGGTACAAGAGACCCAGTACTTC
TRBV5-1	.	TRBJ1-1	.	CASRPGVLNTEAFF	TGCGCCAGCAGGCCAGGGGTACTGAACACTGAAGCTTTCTTT
TRBV5-4	.	TRBJ1-1	.	CASSSVQGWRDTEAFF	TGTGCCAGCAGCTCTGTACAGGGCTGGAGAGACACTGAAGCTTTCTTT
TRBV5-1	few	TRBJ1-6	TRBD1	CASSLVGTGNSPLHF	TGCGCCAGCAGCTTGGTTGGGACAGGGAACTCACCCCTCCACTTT
TRBV30	.	TRBJ1-5	.	CAWSAREGVSNQPQHF	TGTGCCTGGAGTGCGAGGGAGGGAGTTAGCAATCAGCCCCAGCATTTT
TRBV27	.	TRBJ2-7	TRBD2	CASSYRGGREQYF	TGTGCCAGCAGTTACCGGGGGGGTAGAGAGCAGTACTTC
TRBV10-3	medium-sized	TRBJ2-7	TRBD1	CAIRHGTVHDEQYF	TGTGCCATCAGACACGGGACAGTCCATGATGAGCAGTACTTC
TRBV5-1	.	TRBJ1-4	TRBD1	CASSHQGALDEKLFF	TGCGCCAGCAGTCATCAGGGGGCGCTGGATGAAAAACTGTTTTTT
TRBV5-4	.	TRBJ1-2	.	CASSLEHNYGYTF	TGTGCCAGCAGCTTGGAGCACAACTATGGCTACACCTTC
TRBV14	.	TRBJ1-2	TRBD1	CASSQLTGGFYGYTF	TGTGCCAGCAGCCAATTAACAGGGGGCTTCTATGGCTACACCTTC
TRBV6-5	.	TRBJ1-3	.	CASQKSGSKGNTIYF	TGTGCCAGCCAAAAATCAGGGTCCAAAGGAAACACCATATATTTT
TRBV19	once	TRBJ2-7	TRBD2	CASSRWGGEAAYEQYF	TGTGCCAGTAGTAGGTGGGGGGGTGAGGCCGCCTACGAGCAGTACTTC
TRBV5-1	.	TRBJ2-1	TRBD1	CASSFDRAGEQFF	TGCGCCAGCAGCTTTGACAGGGCGGGTGAGCAGTTCTTC
TRBV11-2	.	TRBJ1-1	TRBD1	CASSFSGGWGTEAFF	TGTGCCAGCAGCTTTTCAGGGGGCTGGGGCACTGAAGCTTTCTTT
TRBV5-1	few	TRBJ1-1	.	CASSLAAGTNTEAFF	TGCGCCAGCAGCTTGGCAGCGGGGACGAACACTGAAGCTTTCTTT
TRBV7-9	.	TRBJ2-1	.	CASSPRLGGQLNEQFF	TGTGCCAGCAGCCCCCGGTTGGGCGGGCAACTCAATGAGCAGTTCTTC
TRBV30	once	TRBJ2-5	.	CAWSVGGAGETQYF	TGTGCCTGGAGTGTTGGGGGGGCCGGGGAGACCCAGTACTTC
TRBV13	.	TRBJ1-2	.	CASSLGVGDGYTF	TGTGCCAGCAGCTTAGGCGTGGGAGATGGCTACACCTTC
TRBV3-1/TRBV3-2	.	TRBJ2-5	.	CASSQGTTGETQYF	TGTGCCAGCAGCCAAGGGACTACAGGCGAGACCCAGTACTTC
TRBV6-1	.	TRBJ1-1	.	CASSEAFTEAFF	TGTGCCAGCAGTGAAGCCTTCACTGAAGCTTTCTTT
TRBV6-5	large	TRBJ1-2	.	CASSYGGNGYTF	TGTGCCAGCAGTTACGGGGGGAATGGCTACACCTTC
TRBV10-2	.	TRBJ1-4	.	CASSDRGGHGEKLFF	TGCGCCAGCAGTGATAGGGGGGGGCACGGTGAAAAACTGTTTTTT
TRBV5-1	once	TRBJ2-7	.	CASSLEVRSYEQYF	TGCGCCAGCAGCTTGGAGGTCAGGTCCTACGAGCAGTACTTC
TRBV5-4	large	TRBJ1-3	TRBD1	CASSTSWGQGVISGNTIYF	TGTGCCAGCAGCACAAGTTGGGGACAGGGGGTGATCTCTGGAAACACCATATATTTT
TRBV29-1	.	TRBJ1-4	.	CSVADGNEKLFF	TGCAGCGTAGCGGACGGTAATGAAAAACTGTTTTTT
TRBV14	.	TRBJ2-7	.	CASSQVGPQQYF	TGTGCCAGCAGCCAAGTTGGGCCCCAGCAGTACTTC
TRBV12-5	.	TRBJ2-5	.	CASGWGFQETQYF	TGTGCTAGTGGGTGGGGCTTCCAAGAGACCCAGTACTTC